The present entry profiles one T cell receptor (beta chain) with its context. What it binds is not known. This record comes from a study of graft-versus-host responses after intestinal transplantation. The overall study: Anti-thymocyte globulin induction preceded two to four years of tacrolimus and steroid maintenance in all recipients.

Sequencing used immunoSEQ multiplex PCR; TCRdb keeps in-frame clones, though not all of them. The table lists about 71,000 clones, about 94% of them singletons, with roughly 0.53% in the top ten. CDR1 and CDR2 (germline): SGHDT, YYEEEE. V gave up 5 bases and J gave up 4 bases; unmatched junction bases: 7. The CDR3 is made up of 14 amino acids. General observations from the study: The authors found GvH clones in recipient marrow, some appearing first in ileum or blood. The study associated peak circulating GvH clone levels with early post-transplant HvG declines.

The TCR sequence derives from a human donor who received an intestinal transplant. Sequenced material: unstimulated CD8+ T cells sorted from spleen or lymph node cells, taken before intestinal transplant. The chain carries TRBV5-6 and TRBJ1-2; 8 nucleotides line up with TRBD1. The CDR3 nucleotides read TGTGCCAGCAGTCGGGGGACAGGAGTCTATGGCTACACCTTC. Translating it yields CASSRGTGVYGYTF.